Listed here is a single T cell receptor (beta chain). This record comes from a study of T cell changes during pregnancy in multiple sclerosis. Sequencing was performed with immunoSEQ multiplex PCR; in TCRdb, only in-frame clones are kept and a portion is missing. The table has approximately 89,000 clones, 94% seen once. Between the trimmed V and J ends, which lost 0 bases and 4 bases, there was a span of 8 bases. There are 14 residues in the CDR3. Germline CDR1 and CDR2: SGHRS and YFSETQ. This receptor was taken from a female donor with multiple sclerosis, enrolled in a pregnancy study. V usage is TRBV5-1 and J usage is TRBJ1-3; D not resolved. The material was peripheral blood, obtained in the third trimester of pregnancy. The CDR3 DNA follows: TGCGCCAGCAGCTTGGGACAAACCGGAAACACCATATATTTT. Translating it yields CASSLGQTGNTIYF.